This TCR beta chain was documented in a study of CD8+ T cells in alopecia areata. Worth noting for this clone: Its antigen is not identified.

The treatment denotes: oral pan-JAK inhibitor, 5-10 mg twice daily. Sequencing used cDNA as its template, made by extracting RNA and reverse transcribing it. Data came from immunoSEQ multiplex PCR; TCRdb stores just in-frame clones and leaves some out. The sample includes some 110,000 clones, roughly three fifths of them seen just once. Study results and caveats: Elevated clonality characterized lesional scalp relative to normal scalp, particularly in alopecia totalis/universalis.

Sequencing used CD8+ T cells sorted from blood, obtained at week 24, from a patient treated with tofacitinib. The origin of this receptor is a human donor with alopecia areata.

The CDR3 here is CASSGGTGKEPTYGYTF. CDR3 in DNA: TGTGCCAGCAGCGGAGGGACAGGGAAAGAACCAACCTATGGCTACACCTTC. V and J are TRBV9 and TRBJ1-2; TRBD1 aligns across 9 bases. This CDR3 comprises 17 residues. Germline assignment: CDR1 SGDLS and CDR2 YYNGEE. Germline trimming cut 3 bases from V and 4 bases from J; bases unmatched to any gene: 13.